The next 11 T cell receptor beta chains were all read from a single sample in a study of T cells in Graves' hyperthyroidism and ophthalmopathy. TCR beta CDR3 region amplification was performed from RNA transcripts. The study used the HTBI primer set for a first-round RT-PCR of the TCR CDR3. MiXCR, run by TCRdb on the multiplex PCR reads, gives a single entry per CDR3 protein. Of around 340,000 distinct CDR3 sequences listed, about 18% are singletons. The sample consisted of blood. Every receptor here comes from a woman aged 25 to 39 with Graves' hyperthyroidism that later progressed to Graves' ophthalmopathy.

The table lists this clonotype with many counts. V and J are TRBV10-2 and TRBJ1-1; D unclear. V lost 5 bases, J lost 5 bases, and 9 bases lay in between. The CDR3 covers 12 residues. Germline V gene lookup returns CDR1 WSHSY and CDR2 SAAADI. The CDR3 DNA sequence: TGCGCCAGCAGTACCCTACGTACTGAAGCTTTCTTT. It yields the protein CASSTLRTEAFF.

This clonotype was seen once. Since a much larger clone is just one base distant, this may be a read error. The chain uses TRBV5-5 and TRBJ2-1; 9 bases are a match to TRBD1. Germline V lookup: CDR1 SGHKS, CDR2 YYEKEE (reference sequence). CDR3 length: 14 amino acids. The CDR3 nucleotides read TGTTCCAGCAGCCCCACAGGGACAGGGATTGAGCAGTTCTTC. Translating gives CSSSPTGTGIEQFF.

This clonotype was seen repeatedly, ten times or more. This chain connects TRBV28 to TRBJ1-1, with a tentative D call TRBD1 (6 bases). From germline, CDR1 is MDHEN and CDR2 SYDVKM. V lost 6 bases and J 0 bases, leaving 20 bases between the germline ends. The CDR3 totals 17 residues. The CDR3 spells CASRGTRGLGVNTEAFF. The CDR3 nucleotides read TGTGCCAGCAGGGGAACGAGGGGGTTAGGGGTGAACACTGAAGCTTTCTTT.

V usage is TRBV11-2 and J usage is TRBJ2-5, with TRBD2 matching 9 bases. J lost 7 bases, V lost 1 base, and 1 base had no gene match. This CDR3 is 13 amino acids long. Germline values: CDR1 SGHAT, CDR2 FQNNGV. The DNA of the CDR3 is TGTGCCAGCAGCTTAGTGCGGGGGGGGACCCAGTACTTC. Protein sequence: CASSLVRGGTQYF.

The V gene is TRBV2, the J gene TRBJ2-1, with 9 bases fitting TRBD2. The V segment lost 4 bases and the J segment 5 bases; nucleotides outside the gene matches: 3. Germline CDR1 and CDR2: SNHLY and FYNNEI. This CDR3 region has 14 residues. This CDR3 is CASSGTSANNEQFF. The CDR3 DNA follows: TGTGCCAGCAGTGGGACTAGCGCCAACAATGAGCAGTTCTTC.

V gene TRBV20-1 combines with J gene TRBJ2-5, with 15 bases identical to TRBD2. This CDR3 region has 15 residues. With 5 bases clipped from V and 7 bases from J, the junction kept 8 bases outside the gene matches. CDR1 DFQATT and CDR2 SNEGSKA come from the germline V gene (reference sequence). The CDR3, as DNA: TGCAGTGCTCGGACTAGCGGGAGGGCAAGAGTGACCCAGTACTTC. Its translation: CSARTSGRARVTQYF.

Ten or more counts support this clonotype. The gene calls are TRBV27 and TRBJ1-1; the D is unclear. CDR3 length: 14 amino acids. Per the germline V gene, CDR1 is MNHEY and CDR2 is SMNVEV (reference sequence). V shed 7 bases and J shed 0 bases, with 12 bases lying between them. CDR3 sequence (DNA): TGTGCCAGCATGCGAGGGTACATGAACACTGAAGCTTTCTTT. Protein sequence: CASMRGYMNTEAFF.

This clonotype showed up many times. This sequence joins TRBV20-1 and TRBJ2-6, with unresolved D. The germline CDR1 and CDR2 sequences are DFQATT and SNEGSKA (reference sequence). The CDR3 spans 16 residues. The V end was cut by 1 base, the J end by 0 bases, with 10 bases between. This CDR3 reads CSARGLFSSGANVLTF. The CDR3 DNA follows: TGCAGTGCTAGAGGTCTCTTCAGCTCTGGGGCCAACGTCCTGACTTTC.

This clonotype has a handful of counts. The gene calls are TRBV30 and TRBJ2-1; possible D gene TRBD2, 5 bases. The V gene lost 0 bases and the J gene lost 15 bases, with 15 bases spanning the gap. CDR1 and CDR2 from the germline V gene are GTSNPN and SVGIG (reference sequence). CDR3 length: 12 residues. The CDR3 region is CAWSVVGEDAFF. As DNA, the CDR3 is TGTGCCTGGAGTGTGGTGGGAGAGGATGCGTTCTTC. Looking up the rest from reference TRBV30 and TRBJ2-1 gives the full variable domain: SQTIHQWPATLVQPVGSPLSLECTVEGTSNPNLYWYRQAAGRGLQLLFYSVGIGQISSEVPQNLSASRPQDRQFILSSKKLLLSDSGFYLCAWSVVGEDAFFGPGTRLTVL.

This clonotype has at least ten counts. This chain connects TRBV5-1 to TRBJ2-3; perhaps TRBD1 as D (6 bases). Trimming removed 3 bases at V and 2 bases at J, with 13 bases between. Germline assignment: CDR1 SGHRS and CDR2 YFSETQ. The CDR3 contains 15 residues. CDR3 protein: CASSYRDTYTDTQYF. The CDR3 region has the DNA TGCGCCAGCAGCTACCGGGACACTTACACAGATACGCAGTATTTT.

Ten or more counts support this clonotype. The DNA of the CDR3 is TGTGCCAGCAGCTTAAGGGTGGGAGGTCAAACCGGGAAAAGTGGATGGAATGAGCAGTTCTTC. Translated: CASSLRVGGQTGKSGWNEQFF. The V gene is TRBV11-2, the J gene TRBJ2-1; tentative D call: TRBD2 (6 bases). Trimming cost V 2 bases and J 7 bases, with 33 bases left between them. From germline, CDR1 is SGHAT and CDR2 FQNNGV. The CDR3 length is 21 residues.